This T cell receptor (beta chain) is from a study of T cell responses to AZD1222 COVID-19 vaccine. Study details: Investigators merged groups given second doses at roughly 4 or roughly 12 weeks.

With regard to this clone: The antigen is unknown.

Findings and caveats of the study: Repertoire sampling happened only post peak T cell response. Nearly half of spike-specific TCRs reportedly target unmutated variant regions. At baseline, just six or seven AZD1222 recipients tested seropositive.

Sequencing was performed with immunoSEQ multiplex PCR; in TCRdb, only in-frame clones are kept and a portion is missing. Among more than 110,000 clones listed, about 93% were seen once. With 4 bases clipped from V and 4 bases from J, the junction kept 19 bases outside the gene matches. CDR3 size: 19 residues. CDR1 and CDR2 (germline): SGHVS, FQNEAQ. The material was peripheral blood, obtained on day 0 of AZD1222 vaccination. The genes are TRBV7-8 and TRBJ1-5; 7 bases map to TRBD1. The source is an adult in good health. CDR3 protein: CASSSSWGRGRTINQPQHF. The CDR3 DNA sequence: TGTGCCAGCAGCTCTAGTTGGGGCAGGGGGAGGACTATTAATCAGCCCCAGCATTTT.